These T cell receptor beta chains were read from a single sample in a study of T cell repertoires in cytomegalovirus infection. The antigens these receptors bind are not known. In TCRdb, the reads were re-called with MiXCR into one record per CDR3 protein. The sample includes nearly 70,000 distinct CDR3 sequences, under 25% seen only once; the top ten take almost 80%. The sample comprised PBMCs, sequenced either directly or after in vitro stimulation (not recorded which). The receptors shown here come from a human donor in good health (CMV status not recorded). Some clones in this sample may be carry-over from other donors' samples. Each CDR3 is given with its conserved first and last residue. The order of the fields is V gene, J gene, clone size, D gene, CDR3 DNA, CDR3 protein. A D gene is named only where the DNA matches it firmly. Where a row states a size, it is once, few, many or the class of an expanded clone; other rows omit it.

v_gene: TRBV2
j_gene: TRBJ2-7
abundance: -
d_gene: -
CDR3nt: TGTGCCAGCAGTTCGGCTGTATCCTACGAGCAGTACTTC
CDR3aa: CASSSAVSYEQYF

v_gene: TRBV5-1
j_gene: TRBJ1-1
abundance: -
d_gene: -
CDR3nt: TGCGCCAGCAGCTTGGCCGGGGCAGCTGAAGCTTTCTTT
CDR3aa: CASSLAGAAEAFF

v_gene: TRBV7-8
j_gene: TRBJ2-1
abundance: many
d_gene: TRBD2
CDR3nt: TGTGCCAGCAGCCCACAAGCGGGAGATAGCGGGCAGTTCTTC
CDR3aa: CASSPQAGDSGQFF

v_gene: TRBV7-2
j_gene: TRBJ2-7
abundance: many
d_gene: -
CDR3nt: TGTGCCAGCAGCTTAATCCGGGGGTACTCCTACGAGCAGTACTTC
CDR3aa: CASSLIRGYSYEQYF

v_gene: TRBV20-1
j_gene: TRBJ2-1
abundance: -
d_gene: TRBD2
CDR3nt: TGCAGTGCTCCCGTAGCGGGAGCGGCCTACAATGAGCAGTTCTTC
CDR3aa: CSAPVAGAAYNEQFF

v_gene: TRBV12-3/TRBV12-4
j_gene: TRBJ2-1
abundance: -
d_gene: -
CDR3nt: TGTGCCAGCCAAACCGACTGGCGTGAGCAGTTCTTC
CDR3aa: CASQTDWREQFF

v_gene: TRBV6-2/TRBV6-3
j_gene: TRBJ2-5
abundance: -
d_gene: -
CDR3nt: TGTGCCAGCAGCCGTATTCCCGGGACTTCGTACCAAGAGACCCAGTACTTC
CDR3aa: CASSRIPGTSYQETQYF

v_gene: TRBV6-1
j_gene: TRBJ1-1
abundance: many
d_gene: -
CDR3nt: TGTGCCAGCAGTGAAAGCGGGTTCGGTACTGAAGCTTTCTTT
CDR3aa: CASSESGFGTEAFF

v_gene: TRBV7-9
j_gene: TRBJ2-2
abundance: -
d_gene: TRBD2
CDR3nt: TGTATGGCCAGCGGGATTAACACCGGGGAGCTGTTTTTT
CDR3aa: CMASGINTGELFF

v_gene: TRBV6-5
j_gene: TRBJ2-1
abundance: -
d_gene: TRBD2
CDR3nt: TGTGCCAGCGGCCTAGCGGGTTACAATGAGCAGTTCTTC
CDR3aa: CASGLAGYNEQFF

v_gene: TRBV9
j_gene: TRBJ1-2
abundance: -
d_gene: TRBD1
CDR3nt: TGTGCCAGCAGCACACAGGGGGCGCTGAACTATGGCTACACCTTC
CDR3aa: CASSTQGALNYGYTF

v_gene: TRBV4-1
j_gene: TRBJ2-1
abundance: many
d_gene: TRBD2
CDR3nt: TGCGCCAGCAGCCAAGTCGGGACTAGCGGGAGTCCATATGAGCAGTTCTTC
CDR3aa: CASSQVGTSGSPYEQFF

v_gene: TRBV6-1
j_gene: TRBJ1-2
abundance: many
d_gene: -
CDR3nt: TGTGCCAGCAGTGAAGGCAGGGCCAACTATGGCTACACCTTC
CDR3aa: CASSEGRANYGYTF

v_gene: TRBV4-1
j_gene: TRBJ2-5
abundance: few
d_gene: TRBD2
CDR3nt: TGCGCCAGCAGCCTCTGGGGGGGGTCGGAGACCCAGTACTTC
CDR3aa: CASSLWGGSETQYF

v_gene: TRBV7-8
j_gene: TRBJ2-7
abundance: -
d_gene: -
CDR3nt: TGTGCCAGCAGCTTTGAGTTAACCTACGAGCAGTACTTC
CDR3aa: CASSFELTYEQYF

v_gene: TRBV12-3/TRBV12-4
j_gene: TRBJ2-5
abundance: many
d_gene: -
CDR3nt: TGTGCCAGCAGTTTGAGGGACACCCAAGAGACCCAGTACTTC
CDR3aa: CASSLRDTQETQYF

v_gene: TRBV7-2
j_gene: TRBJ1-2
abundance: many
d_gene: -
CDR3nt: -
CDR3aa: CASSLAFGEGYTF

v_gene: TRBV14
j_gene: TRBJ2-7
abundance: few
d_gene: TRBD2
CDR3nt: TGTGCCAGCAGCCGAGCGGGTAGCGGGAGGGCCGGGGCAGCCTTC
CDR3aa: CASSRAGSGRAGAAF

v_gene: TRBV6-1
j_gene: TRBJ2-1
abundance: -
d_gene: -
CDR3nt: TGTGCCAGCAGTGAGAGGGGATTTGGGACGGGAGCCGACAATGAGCAGTTCTTC
CDR3aa: CASSERGFGTGADNEQFF

v_gene: TRBV4-2
j_gene: TRBJ2-7
abundance: -
d_gene: TRBD2
CDR3nt: TGTGCCAGCAGCCAAGAACCAGCGGGATCGACCTACGAGCAGTACTTC
CDR3aa: CASSQEPAGSTYEQYF

v_gene: TRBV28
j_gene: TRBJ2-6
abundance: -
d_gene: TRBD2
CDR3nt: TGTGCCAGCAGTCGGACGGGGGGGGGTGCCAACGTCCTGACTTTC
CDR3aa: CASSRTGGGANVLTF

v_gene: TRBV20-1
j_gene: TRBJ2-1
abundance: -
d_gene: -
CDR3nt: TGCAGTGTTGCCGGGGCGATTGAGCAGTTCTTC
CDR3aa: CSVAGAIEQFF

v_gene: TRBV4-1
j_gene: TRBJ1-2
abundance: few
d_gene: TRBD1
CDR3nt: TGCGCCAGCAGCCTCGGGACAGGCACATTAGCTAACTATGGCTACACCTTC
CDR3aa: CASSLGTGTLANYGYTF

v_gene: TRBV7-2
j_gene: TRBJ2-1
abundance: few
d_gene: TRBD2
CDR3nt: TGTGCCAGCAGCTTAGATAGCGGGAGACACAATGAGCAGTTCTTC
CDR3aa: CASSLDSGRHNEQFF

v_gene: TRBV6-5
j_gene: TRBJ2-1
abundance: many
d_gene: TRBD2
CDR3nt: TGTGCCAGCAGATGGGGACTAGCGGGAGGGGAGCAGTTCTTC
CDR3aa: CASRWGLAGGEQFF

v_gene: TRBV12-3/TRBV12-4
j_gene: TRBJ2-3
abundance: many
d_gene: -
CDR3nt: TGTGCCAGCACTCGGGCGGGGGCCGCAGATACGCAGTATTTT
CDR3aa: CASTRAGAADTQYF

v_gene: TRBV12-3/TRBV12-4
j_gene: TRBJ1-4
abundance: few
d_gene: -
CDR3nt: TGTGCCAGCAGTTTGGGGACGGTCGAAAAACTGTTTTTT
CDR3aa: CASSLGTVEKLFF

v_gene: TRBV7-4
j_gene: TRBJ2-5
abundance: -
d_gene: -
CDR3nt: TGTGCCAGCAGCTTCCCTCAGGGTTACCAGGAGACCCAGTACTTC
CDR3aa: CASSFPQGYQETQYF

v_gene: TRBV7-7
j_gene: TRBJ2-1
abundance: -
d_gene: TRBD2
CDR3nt: TGTGCTAGCAGCTTACTAGCGGGAGAGGTAAATGAGCAGTTCTTC
CDR3aa: CASSLLAGEVNEQFF

v_gene: TRBV6-1
j_gene: TRBJ2-7
abundance: -
d_gene: TRBD1
CDR3nt: TGTGCCAGCAGTGGAGGGGGCGATTTCAACGAGCAGTACTTC
CDR3aa: CASSGGGDFNEQYF

v_gene: TRBV29-1
j_gene: TRBJ1-6
abundance: -
d_gene: TRBD1
CDR3nt: TGCAGCGTCGTGACAGGGACTAATTCACCCCTCCACTTT
CDR3aa: CSVVTGTNSPLHF

v_gene: TRBV29-1
j_gene: TRBJ2-3
abundance: -
d_gene: TRBD2
CDR3nt: TGCAGCGTTGCTAGCGGGAGAGAAAGAGATACGCAGTATTTT
CDR3aa: CSVASGRERDTQYF

v_gene: TRBV19
j_gene: TRBJ2-1
abundance: few
d_gene: TRBD2
CDR3nt: TGTGCCAGTAGTCCAATACTAGCGGGAACCTACAATGAGCAGTTCTTC
CDR3aa: CASSPILAGTYNEQFF

v_gene: TRBV11-2
j_gene: TRBJ2-5
abundance: few
d_gene: -
CDR3nt: TGTGCCAGCAGCTTAGCACCCCGAGCCCCCCAGTACTTC
CDR3aa: CASSLAPRAPQYF

v_gene: TRBV7-2
j_gene: TRBJ1-1
abundance: many
d_gene: -
CDR3nt: TGTGCCAGCAGCTTAGGTGTAGAACTCAACACTGAAGCTTTCTTT
CDR3aa: CASSLGVELNTEAFF

v_gene: TRBV19
j_gene: TRBJ1-1
abundance: -
d_gene: TRBD1
CDR3nt: TGTGCCAGTAGTATTCGAGGGGGCGGTGGCACTGAAGCTTTCTTT
CDR3aa: CASSIRGGGGTEAFF

v_gene: TRBV6-2/TRBV6-3
j_gene: TRBJ2-3
abundance: many
d_gene: -
CDR3nt: TGTGCCAGCAGTTCCCAGCGGAGGGCTTATGCTTTT
CDR3aa: CASSSQRRAYAF

v_gene: TRBV7-2
j_gene: TRBJ2-2
abundance: few
d_gene: TRBD2
CDR3nt: TGTGCCAGCAGACAGACTAGCGGGACTCAAGCCCCGCTTGGGGAGCTGTTTTTT
CDR3aa: CASRQTSGTQAPLGELFF

v_gene: TRBV5-1
j_gene: TRBJ2-7
abundance: -
d_gene: -
CDR3nt: TGCGCCAGCAGCTTGCAGGCTGCAGGTGCCTCCTACGAGCAGTACTTC
CDR3aa: CASSLQAAGASYEQYF